The rows below give T cell receptor beta chains drawn from one sample of a study of shared clonotypes between healthy human individuals. Here immunoSEQ multiplex PCR was the method, and the copy in TCRdb shows in-frame clones only, minus some. The sample consists of about 2.3 million clones, 85% to 95% of them appearing once. The sample taken for sequencing was naive CD4+ T cells from PBMCs. These receptors were taken from a man between 18 and 29 years old in good health. Some clones in this sample may be carry-over from other donors' samples. CDR3s include the opening cysteine and the closing phenylalanine or tryptophan. The D gene is left open where the match is weak. Where a row states a size, it is once, few, many or the class of an expanded clone; other rows omit it.

v_gene	abundance	d_gene	len	j_gene	CDR3aa	CDR3nt
TRBV7-9	.	TRBD2	13	TRBJ2-3	CASAGGGGDTQYF	TGTGCCAGCGCGGGGGGCGGAGGAGATACGCAGTATTTT
TRBV5-4	.	TRBD2	13	TRBJ2-5	CASSLELAETQYF	TGTGCCAGCAGCTTGGAACTAGCGGAGACCCAGTACTTC
TRBV2	few	.	11	TRBJ1-2	CASNQEVSYTF	TGTGCCAGCAACCAGGAGGTGAGCTACACCTTC
TRBV27	.	TRBD1	13	TRBJ2-7	CASSLRQGYEQYF	TGTGCCAGCAGTCTCCGACAGGGTTACGAGCAGTACTTC
TRBV28	.	.	14	TRBJ2-7	CASSWDPRSYEQYF	TGTGCCAGCAGCTGGGACCCGAGGTCCTACGAGCAGTACTTC
TRBV6-4	.	TRBD1	15	TRBJ2-3	CASRNRGESTDTQYF	TGTGCCAGCAGGAACAGGGGGGAGAGCACAGATACGCAGTATTTT
TRBV7-2	.	TRBD1	15	TRBJ1-1	CASSYEGTGPFRAFF	TGTGCCAGCAGCTACGAGGGGACAGGCCCCTTCCGGGCTTTCTTT
TRBV28	.	.	12	TRBJ1-2	CASSLGSYGYTF	TGTGCCAGCAGTTTAGGCAGCTATGGCTACACCTTC
TRBV27	.	TRBD2	14	TRBJ2-5	CASAASGGQETQYF	TGTGCCAGCGCTGCTAGCGGGGGCCAAGAGACCCAGTACTTC
TRBV5-1	.	TRBD2	15	TRBJ2-2	CASSVTSGSTGELFF	TGCGCCAGCAGCGTTACTAGCGGGAGCACCGGGGAGCTGTTTTTT
TRBV5-1	.	.	14	TRBJ1-2	CASSFGAGSYGYTF	TGCGCCAGCAGCTTTGGAGCAGGGAGCTATGGCTACACCTTC
TRBV5-4	.	.	12	TRBJ1-5	CASSLEGGPQHF	TGTGCCAGCAGCTTAGAGGGGGGGCCCCAGCATTTT
TRBV9	.	.	15	TRBJ2-2	CASSVGTPNTGELFF	TGTGCCAGCAGCGTAGGGACACCTAACACCGGGGAGCTGTTTTTT
TRBV7-8	.	.	17	TRBJ1-3	CASSLWHGFRSGNTIYF	TGTGCCAGCAGCTTATGGCACGGTTTCCGCTCTGGAAACACCATATATTTT
TRBV5-1	.	.	18	TRBJ2-5	CASSSSRRGARFIETQYF	TGCGCCAGCAGCTCCTCACGGAGGGGGGCGCGGTTTATCGAGACCCAGTACTTC
TRBV25-1	.	.	13	TRBJ1-2	CASSPGFSYGYTF	TGTGCCAGCAGCCCGGGATTCAGCTATGGCTACACCTTC
TRBV19	.	.	13	TRBJ1-1	CAIQGGSNTEAFF	TGTGCCATACAGGGAGGCAGTAACACTGAAGCTTTCTTT
TRBV18	once	TRBD2	16	TRBJ2-7	CASSPQTSGSGDEQYF	TGTGCCAGCTCACCACAGACTAGCGGGAGCGGGGACGAGCAGTACTTC
TRBV15	.	.	16	TRBJ2-1	CATSHHQGVFYNEQFF	TGTGCCACCAGCCACCATCAAGGGGTCTTTTACAATGAGCAGTTCTTC
TRBV6-6	.	.	13	TRBJ2-1	CASTPSSVDEQFF	TGTGCCAGCACCCCATCTAGCGTCGATGAGCAGTTCTTC
TRBV11-2	.	.	15	TRBJ2-3	CASSLGLHSTDTQYF	TGTGCCAGCAGCTTAGGTCTACATAGCACAGATACGCAGTATTTT
TRBV4-2	.	TRBD1	15	TRBJ1-1	CASSPSGTENTEAFF	TGTGCCAGCAGCCCGTCCGGGACAGAGAACACTGAAGCTTTCTTT
TRBV10-2	.	TRBD2	16	TRBJ2-7	CASKSPGLAGAYEQYF	TGCGCCAGCAAGTCCCCGGGACTAGCGGGGGCCTACGAGCAGTACTTC
TRBV29-1	.	.	17	TRBJ2-5	CSVPVKPGEWRQETQYF	TGCAGCGTTCCAGTTAAACCAGGGGAATGGCGCCAAGAGACCCAGTACTTC
TRBV19	.	TRBD1	18	TRBJ2-4	CASSISKGGLGAKNIQYF	TGTGCCAGTAGTATTTCAAAAGGGGGCCTCGGTGCCAAAAACATTCAGTACTTC
TRBV2	.	TRBD1	12	TRBJ1-2	CAGRQGARGYTF	TGTGCCGGCAGACAGGGGGCGAGAGGCTACACCTTC
TRBV29-1	few	.	12	TRBJ2-2	CSAGRDTGELFF	TGCAGCGCCGGCAGGGACACCGGGGAGCTGTTTTTT
TRBV7-9	few	.	15	TRBJ2-7	CASSLRARSSYEQYF	TGTGCCAGCAGCTTGAGGGCGAGGAGCTCCTACGAGCAGTACTTC
TRBV5-6	.	.	15	TRBJ2-3	CASSLGPASTDTQYF	TGTGCCAGCAGCTTGGGGCCAGCTAGCACAGATACGCAGTATTTT
TRBV6-5	.	TRBD2	14	TRBJ2-5	CASSRRLAEETQYF	TGTGCCAGCAGTCGCCGCCTAGCGGAAGAGACCCAGTACTTC
TRBV28	once	.	15	TRBJ2-3	CASSNQVSPTDTQYF	TGTGCCAGCAGCAACCAGGTTTCCCCCACAGATACGCAGTATTTT
TRBV25-1	once	.	15	TRBJ1-4	CASSSIRGSNEKLFF	TGTGCCAGCAGCTCAATAAGGGGGTCGAATGAAAAACTGTTTTTT
TRBV10-3	few	.	11	TRBJ1-2	CAISDLGGYTF	TGTGCCATCAGTGATTTGGGTGGCTACACCTTC
TRBV5-1	.	.	14	TRBJ1-4	CASSLAEVPMELFF	TGCGCCAGCAGCTTGGCCGAAGTACCGATGGAACTGTTTTTT
TRBV18	.	.	13	TRBJ1-4	CASSPAREEKLFF	TGTGCCAGCTCACCTGCCAGGGAGGAGAAACTGTTTTTT
TRBV15	.	.	13	TRBJ1-2	CATSRVGWYGYTF	TGTGCCACCAGCAGAGTGGGGTGGTATGGCTACACCTTC
TRBV4-1	.	TRBD2	19	TRBJ2-1	CASSQDEEGLAGGFNEQFF	TGCGCCAGCAGCCAAGATGAGGAGGGACTAGCGGGAGGGTTCAATGAGCAGTTCTTC
TRBV29-1	.	.	14	TRBJ1-3	CSVEDRGTGNTIYF	TGCAGCGTTGAAGACAGGGGAACTGGAAACACCATATATTTT
TRBV18	.	TRBD1	15	TRBJ2-7	CASSPNPGQGYEQYF	TGTGCCAGCTCGCCTAATCCAGGACAGGGATACGAGCAGTACTTC
TRBV4-2	once	.	13	TRBJ2-3	CASSQDGEDTQYF	TGTGCCAGCAGCCAAGATGGGGAAGATACGCAGTATTTT
TRBV5-4	.	.	16	TRBJ2-7	CASSSRGAPLAYEQYF	TGTGCCAGCAGCTCTAGAGGGGCTCCGTTGGCCTACGAGCAGTACTTC
TRBV5-4	.	TRBD1	14	TRBJ2-7	CASSLGTGAYEQYF	TGTGCCAGCAGCTTGGGAACAGGGGCCTACGAGCAGTACTTC
TRBV7-8	once	TRBD1	15	TRBJ2-7	CASSLRGQGIYEQYF	TGTGCCAGCAGCTTACGGGGACAGGGTATCTACGAGCAGTACTTC
TRBV5-1	.	.	17	TRBJ1-1	CASSFLQGSIMNTEAFF	TGCGCCAGCAGCTTCCTCCAGGGGAGTATAATGAACACTGAAGCTTTCTTT
TRBV28	.	TRBD2	13	TRBJ2-7	CASTTTSGYEQYF	TGTGCCAGCACAACGACTAGCGGCTACGAGCAGTACTTC
TRBV19	.	.	12	TRBJ2-5	CASSYPGETQYF	TGTGCCAGTAGTTACCCGGGGGAGACCCAGTACTTC
TRBV25-1	.	.	15	TRBJ2-5	CASTRRGGTAETQYF	TGTGCCAGCACGCGAAGGGGAGGCACGGCAGAGACCCAGTACTTC
TRBV7-2	.	.	12	TRBJ1-1	CAGSRGTSEAFF	TGTGCCGGATCAAGGGGGACTTCTGAAGCTTTCTTT
TRBV5-1	.	.	14	TRBJ2-5	CASDDLGDQETQYF	TGCGCCAGCGATGACCTCGGGGACCAAGAGACCCAGTACTTC
TRBV28	.	TRBD1	14	TRBJ1-2	CASSPTDRGQGYTF	TGTGCCAGCAGTCCCACCGACAGGGGTCAGGGCTACACCTTC
TRBV2	.	.	14	TRBJ1-5	CASQQDGFNQPQHF	TGTGCCAGCCAGCAGGACGGTTTCAATCAGCCCCAGCATTTT
TRBV19	.	.	13	TRBJ2-2	CASSMGHTGELFF	TGTGCCAGTAGTATGGGGCACACCGGGGAGCTGTTTTTT
TRBV6-1	few	.	16	TRBJ1-1	CASSERRSHLNTEAFF	TGTGCCAGCAGTGAAAGGAGGAGCCACCTGAACACTGAAGCTTTCTTT
TRBV30	.	.	15	TRBJ1-3	CAWRPDTAIGNTIYF	TGTGCCTGGAGACCAGATACAGCCATCGGAAACACCATATATTTT
TRBV15	.	TRBD1	15	TRBJ1-1	CATSRSPGGDTEAFF	TGTGCCACCAGCAGATCACCAGGGGGGGATACTGAAGCTTTCTTT
TRBV19	.	TRBD1	16	TRBJ2-1	CASSMRGRGKGPEQFF	TGTGCCAGTAGTATGAGGGGCAGGGGGAAGGGGCCTGAGCAGTTCTTC
TRBV6-6	.	.	14	TRBJ2-2	CASSYNGGTGELFF	TGTGCCAGCAGTTATAACGGCGGCACCGGGGAGCTGTTTTTT
TRBV28	.	.	10	TRBJ2-1	CASSSTSWFF	TGTGCCAGCAGTTCGACTAGTTGGTTCTTC
TRBV27	.	.	14	TRBJ1-5	CASRGGASNQPQHF	TGTGCCAGCAGAGGAGGGGCTAGCAATCAGCCCCAGCATTTT